The sequence of this TCR beta chain was determined in a study of fetal regulatory T cell absence and autoimmunity. General study findings and limits: Compared with cord blood, pancreas showed oligoclonal TCR enrichment, some clones over 95-fold.

The assay was run at survey level. TCRdb's copy holds only in-frame clones and misses some; the assay was immunoSEQ multiplex PCR. The data contain more than 85,000 clones, around 72% of them singletons. The CDR3 sequence is 11 residues long. Germline loops: CDR1 SGHRS, CDR2 YFSETQ. Deletions cut 3 bases from V and 4 bases from J, with 1 base between. As to this clone: Its antigen is still unknown.

The chain employs TRBV5-1 and TRBJ2-2; no clear D. The clonotype comes from a male donor with IPEX syndrome. The sequenced sample consisted of pancreas tissue. The CDR3 is CASSSTGELFF. The CDR3, as DNA: TGCGCCAGCAGCTCCACCGGGGAGCTGTTTTTT.